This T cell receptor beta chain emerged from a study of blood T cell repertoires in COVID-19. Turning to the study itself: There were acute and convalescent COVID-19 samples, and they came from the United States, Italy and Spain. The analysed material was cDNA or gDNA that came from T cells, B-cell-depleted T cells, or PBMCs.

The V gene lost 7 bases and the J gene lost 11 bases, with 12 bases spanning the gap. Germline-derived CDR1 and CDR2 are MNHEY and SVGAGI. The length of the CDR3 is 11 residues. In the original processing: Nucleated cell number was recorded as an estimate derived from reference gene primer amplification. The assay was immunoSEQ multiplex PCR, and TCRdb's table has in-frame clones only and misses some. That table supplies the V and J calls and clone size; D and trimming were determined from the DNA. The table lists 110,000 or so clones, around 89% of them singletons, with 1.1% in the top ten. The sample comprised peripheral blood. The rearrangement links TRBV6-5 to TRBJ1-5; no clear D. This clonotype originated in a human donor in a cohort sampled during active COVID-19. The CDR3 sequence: CASTREETQHF. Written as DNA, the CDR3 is TGTGCCAGCACACGGGAAGAGACCCAGCATTTT.